The 22 T cell receptor beta chains below come from one sample, sequenced in a study of T-cell reconstitution after alpha-beta-depleted transplantation in children. TCRbeta library construction was performed incorporating unique molecular identifiers. One entry per CDR3 protein results from TCRdb running MiXCR on the PCR reads. The repertoire holds around 140,000 distinct CDR3 sequences, with around 8.8% as singletons. The starting material was PBMCs, mostly from graft donor cells, obtained 180 days after TCRalphabeta/CD19-depleted stem cell transplant. These receptors all stem from a female patient aged 2 to 10 who had a stem cell transplant for congenital amegakaryocytic thrombocytopenia, so the T cells may come from the graft donor.

The V call is TRBV6-1, the J call TRBJ1-2; 8 bases map to TRBD1. From germline, CDR1 is MNHNS and CDR2 SASEGT. The CDR3 has 14 residues. The trim removed 6 bases at V and 4 bases at J, leaving 7 bases unmatched. CDR3 DNA: TGTGCCAGCAGAGAGTCCGGGACAGGCTATGGCTACACCTTC. Protein sequence: CASRESGTGYGYTF.

V gene TRBV10-3 combines with J gene TRBJ2-5; 7 bases fit TRBD2. With 8 bases clipped from V and 2 bases from J, the junction kept 5 bases outside the gene matches. From germline, CDR1 is ENHRY and CDR2 SYGVKD. There are 13 residues in the CDR3. The chain's CDR3 is CAIGTMTQETQYF. The CDR3 DNA is TGTGCCATCGGGACTATGACTCAAGAGACCCAGTACTTC.

This clonotype has at least ten counts. The chain combines TRBV12-3 or TRBV12-4 with TRBJ2-1; a possible D gene is TRBD2 (6 bases). The CDR3 totals 16 residues. V was trimmed by 7 bases and J by 4 bases, leaving 20 bases between them. CDR3 amino acids: CASTTFGGLGYNEQFF. Written as DNA, the CDR3 is TGTGCCAGCACTACTTTTGGGGGGTTGGGATACAATGAGCAGTTCTTC.

This clonotype was counted ten times or more. The chain is built from TRBV29-1 and TRBJ2-7, with TRBD2 matching 8 bases. This CDR3 spans 13 amino acids. Losses at the gene ends were 4 bases for V and 5 bases for J; bases not matched to a gene: 7. In germline, CDR1 is SQVTM, CDR2 ANQGSEA. CDR3 DNA sequence: TGCAGCGTTGCCGCAGCGGGAGTCAACGAGCAGTACTTC. This sequence encodes CSVAAAGVNEQYF.

This clonotype has a count of ten or more. For the CDR3, the DNA is TGTGCCAGCGGGGGGGGACTATTGGCTAGCGGGATTTTCTACGAGCAGTACTTC. Its protein product is CASGGGLLASGIFYEQYF. The chain joins TRBV12-3 or TRBV12-4 to TRBJ2-7, with TRBD2 matching over 9 bases. Losses at the gene ends were 8 bases for V and 3 bases for J; bases not matched to a gene: 20. There are 18 residues in the CDR3.

This clonotype showed up many times. The J gene is TRBJ1-1, the V gene TRBV20-1, with D possibly matching TRBD1 (6 bases). Germline V CDR1 and CDR2: DFQATT, SNEGSKA (reference sequence). V was pared by 6 bases and J by 0 bases, with 11 bases between. CDR3 size: 13 residues. CDR3 residues: CSATRGMNTEAFF. As DNA, the CDR3 is TGCAGTGCGACCAGGGGTATGAACACTGAAGCTTTCTTT.

This clonotype was seen only a few times. V is TRBV20-1 and J is TRBJ1-5; D call uncertain. The germline V gene has CDR1 DFQATT and CDR2 SNEGSKA (reference sequence). The V and J ends lost 1 base and 3 bases respectively, with 28 bases between them. This CDR3 has 20 residues. CDR3 sequence (DNA): TGCAGTGCTAGAGGAATGAGTTCCTTCTCGTCGGGGAGATCCAATCAGCCCCAGCATTTT. Protein product: CSARGMSSFSSGRSNQPQHF.

The chain uses TRBV7-9 and TRBJ2-7; tentatively, D is TRBD1 (6 bases). Germline V gene lookup returns CDR1 SEHNR and CDR2 FQNEAQ (reference sequence). This CDR3 contains 15 residues. V was cut by 0 bases and J by 5 bases, with 14 bases left in between. CDR3 in amino acids: CASSLAGARVHEQYF. The DNA for the CDR3 is TGTGCCAGCAGCTTAGCGGGGGCGCGGGTCCACGAGCAGTACTTC.

This clonotype has a count of ten or more. V is TRBV5-1 and J is TRBJ1-1; D possibly corresponds to TRBD1 (5 bases). The CDR3 extends over 14 amino acids. From germline, CDR1 is SGHRS and CDR2 YFSETQ. V was cut by 0 bases and J by 4 bases, with 10 bases left in between. CDR3 protein: CASSLDGGGTEAFF. The CDR3 DNA is TGCGCCAGCAGCTTGGATGGGGGAGGCACTGAAGCTTTCTTT.

The chain employs TRBV5-5 and TRBJ2-1; D not certain. Trimming left V 4 bases short and J 2 bases short, with 16 bases between. CDR1 and CDR2 from the germline V gene are SGHKS and YYEKEE (reference sequence). The CDR3 extends over 16 amino acids. The DNA of the CDR3 is TGTGCCAGCAGCGTACTTCCAAAGAGCCCCTACAATGAGCAGTTCTTC. Protein product: CASSVLPKSPYNEQFF.

This clonotype was counted between two and nine times. V is TRBV2 and J is TRBJ1-3; no reliable D call. The CDR3 is 13 residues long. Trimming removed 3 bases from V and 3 bases from J, with 6 bases in between. Germline CDR1 and CDR2: SNHLY and FYNNEI. CDR3 protein: CASSEGSGNTIYF. The CDR3, as DNA: TGTGCCAGCAGTGAGGGGAGTGGAAACACCATATATTTT.

There are many counts of this clonotype. The rearrangement joins TRBV21-1 to TRBJ1-2. TRBV21-1 is noted as a pseudogene. CDR3 length: 16 residues. The CDR3 DNA reads as TGTGCCAGCAGCACTAGATTCCGAATTGGGAGCTATGGCTACACCTTC. It translates to CASSTRFRIGSYGYTF.

This clonotype has a count of ten or more. The CDR3 reads CASSLPGSGTEAFF. The CDR3 DNA follows: TGTGCCAGCAGCTTGCCAGGGTCTGGCACTGAAGCTTTCTTT. The chain recombines TRBV5-5 with TRBJ1-1; a possible D gene is TRBD1 (5 bases). Trimming left V 1 base short and J 4 bases short, with 11 bases between. This CDR3 comprises 14 residues. In germline, CDR1 is SGHKS, CDR2 YYEKEE (reference sequence).

This clonotype was counted at least ten times. J is TRBJ2-2 and V is TRBV24-1; 9 bases are a match to TRBD2. Germline lookup yields CDR1 KGHDR and CDR2 SFDVKD. CDR3 length: 16 residues. V shed 3 bases and J 1 base; nucleotides not matched to a gene: 2. CDR3 residues: CATSDASGVNTGELFF. The CDR3 nucleotides read TGTGCCACCAGTGATGCTAGCGGGGTGAACACCGGGGAGCTGTTTTTT.

Many counts were recorded for this clonotype. The chain has TRBV28 and TRBJ2-6, with 8 bases fitting TRBD1. Unmatched junction bases numbered 2, after V lost 5 bases and J lost 2 bases. CDR3 length: 15 residues. Germline lookup yields CDR1 MDHEN and CDR2 SYDVKM. The CDR3 sequence is CASSTQGAGANVLTF. The CDR3 DNA sequence: TGTGCCAGCAGTACACAGGGGGCTGGGGCCAACGTCCTGACTTTC.

This clonotype was observed at least ten times. The CDR3 loop reads CASKRGDREFNQPQHF. CDR3 DNA sequence: TGTGCCAGCAAGCGAGGAGACAGGGAGTTCAATCAGCCCCAGCATTTT. V usage is TRBV12-3 or TRBV12-4 and J usage is TRBJ1-5; 7 nucleotides agree with TRBD1. CDR3 length: 16 amino acids. The V and J ends lost 7 bases and 3 bases, in that order; junction bases with no gene match: 12.

The chain employs TRBV13 and TRBJ2-7, with 8 bases matching TRBD2. Germline CDR1 PRHDT, CDR2 FYEKMQ (reference sequence). This CDR3 is built from 15 residues. Trimming took 6 bases from V and 3 from J; bases not matched to a gene: 10. CDR3 in amino acids: CASRLITSGLYEQYF. The CDR3 DNA reads TGTGCCAGCAGACTCATAACTAGCGGCCTCTACGAGCAGTACTTC.

This clonotype was picked up many times. The chain links TRBV28 to TRBJ1-4; D perhaps matches TRBD1 (6 bases). The CDR3 is made up of 13 amino acids. Per germline, CDR1 MDHEN and CDR2 SYDVKM. Trimming took off 8 bases at V and 3 bases at J, with 10 bases between the two ends. CDR3: CASFTGSNEKLFF. In nucleotides, the CDR3 is TGTGCCAGCTTTACAGGGTCTAATGAAAAACTGTTTTTT.

The DNA for the CDR3 is TGCAGTGCTAGGGAAGACTCTGAGCAGTACTTC. It translates to CSAREDSEQYF. V is TRBV20-1 and J is TRBJ2-7; D remains ambiguous. Trimming took 3 bases from V and 7 from J, leaving 10 bases between them. The CDR3 has 11 amino acids. Looked up from germline, CDR1 is DFQATT and CDR2 is SNEGSKA (reference sequence).

As for this clonotype: This may stem from a read error, because a much larger clone lies one nucleotide away. The chain combines TRBV15 with TRBJ1-5; TRBD1 matches at 9 bases. Germline CDR1 and CDR2: LNHNV and YYDKDF (reference sequence). CDR3 size: 12 residues. The CDR3 DNA reads TGTGTCACCGGGACAGGGAATCAGCCCCAGCATTTT. This encodes CVTGTGNQPQHF.

This clonotype was observed many times. CDR3 bases: TGTGCCAGCAGGCGGGACAGACATAACTATGGCTACACCTTC. The encoded protein is CASRRDRHNYGYTF. The rearrangement uses TRBV12-3 or TRBV12-4 and TRBJ1-2; 7 nucleotides line up with TRBD1. CDR3 length: 14 amino acids. The trim removed 6 bases at V and 1 base at J, leaving 5 bases unmatched.

This clonotype was observed at least ten times. The gene calls are TRBV7-2 and TRBJ2-7, with 9 bases matching TRBD2. Germline V gene sequence: CDR1 SGHTA, CDR2 FQGNSA. V lost 5 bases to trimming and J lost 4 bases; unmatched junction nucleotides: 3. The CDR3 loop spans 13 amino acids. The CDR3 loop reads CASSKAGGYEQYF. The CDR3 DNA reads as TGTGCCAGCAGCAAAGCGGGGGGATACGAGCAGTACTTC.